The 31 T cell receptor beta chains given below trace back to one sample, sequenced in a study of Ad26.COV2.S vaccination and SARS-CoV-2 variants. Treatment described: around 19 received Ad26.COV2.S at low or high dose, single or two shots; five or six received placebo; per-sample allocation not given. The samples date from day 63 after the first vaccine or placebo injection. The method was immunoSEQ multiplex PCR; TCRdb's version includes in-frame clones alone and lacks a portion of them. The data contain around 500,000 clones, roughly nine tenths of them singletons. Sequenced material: peripheral blood, taken in a trial of Ad26.COV2.S vaccine versus placebo. The origin of the receptors is a person aged 18 to 65 who received the Ad26.COV2.S COVID-19 vaccine or a placebo.

The rearrangement links TRBV18 to TRBJ1-1; D perhaps matches TRBD1 (6 bases). The CDR3 sequence is 14 residues long. Trimming cost V 5 bases and J 1 base, with 11 bases left between them. Germline V lookup: CDR1 KGHSH, CDR2 LQKENI. CDR3 bases: TGTGCCAGCTCATACGGGACATCGAACACTGAAGCTTTCTTT. This translates into CASSYGTSNTEAFF.

The rearrangement links TRBV14 to TRBJ2-7, with a tentative D call TRBD1 (5 bases). Germline CDR1 and CDR2: SGHDN and FVKESK. This CDR3 is built from 13 residues. The V end lost 4 bases, the J end lost 2 bases, and 9 bases lay between the germline ends. The CDR3 region is CASSRQSPYEQYF. The CDR3 DNA reads as TGTGCCAGCAGCCGACAGTCTCCCTACGAGCAGTACTTC.

V gene TRBV5-1 combines with J gene TRBJ2-1, with unresolved D. Germline assignment: CDR1 SGHRS and CDR2 YFSETQ. The CDR3 is 14 amino acids. Trimming took 4 bases from V and 2 from J, leaving 10 bases between them. CDR3 sequence reads: CASSLSETYNEQFF. The CDR3, as DNA: TGCGCCAGCAGCCTAAGCGAGACCTACAATGAGCAGTTCTTC.

The J gene is TRBJ2-7, the V gene TRBV7-2; D tentatively reads TRBD1 or TRBD2 (5 bases each). V lost 3 bases to trimming and J lost 3 bases, with 12 bases between them. Germline V gene lookup returns CDR1 SGHTA and CDR2 FQGNSA. The CDR3 contains 14 residues. The CDR3 region is CASSFSQGVYEQYF. The CDR3 nucleotides read TGTGCCAGCAGCTTTAGTCAGGGAGTCTACGAGCAGTACTTC.

There are many counts of this clone. The chain joins TRBV19 to TRBJ1-2; the D gene is possibly TRBD1 (6 bases). The length of the CDR3 is 14 residues. V lost 5 bases and J 8 bases, leaving 18 bases between the germline ends. Germline CDR1 is LNHDA and CDR2 is SQIVND (reference sequence). The CDR3 loop reads CASSGDRQASGYTF. CDR3 coding DNA: TGTGCCAGTAGTGGCGACAGACAGGCAAGCGGCTACACCTTC.

The chain's CDR3 is CASSYHRGNTQYF. CDR3 coding DNA: TGCGCCAGCAGCTACCATAGGGGGAATACGCAGTATTTT. The rearrangement joins TRBV5-1 to TRBJ2-3, with a possible D match to TRBD1 (6 bases). The V gene's germline CDR1 is SGHRS and CDR2 YFSETQ. Trimming took off 3 bases at V and 7 bases at J, with 12 bases between the two ends. This CDR3 has 13 amino acids. The full variable domain, its missing parts supplied by reference TRBV5-1 and TRBJ2-3, is KAGVTQTPRYLIKTRGQQVTLSCSPISGHRSVSWYQQTPGQGLQFLFEYFSETQRNKGNFPGRFSGRQFSNSRSEMNVSTLELGDSALYLCASSYHRGNTQYFGPGTRLTVL.

The J gene is TRBJ1-1, the V gene TRBV29-1; 7 bases agree with TRBD1. V shed 3 bases, J shed 6 bases, and the junction held 10 bases outside the gene matches. CDR1 and CDR2 from the germline V gene are SQVTM and ANQGSEA. CDR3 size: 14 residues. The CDR3 loop is CSVDRQGEIPEAFF. The CDR3, as DNA: TGCAGCGTTGATAGACAGGGCGAGATTCCTGAAGCTTTCTTT.

The V and J genes are TRBV5-1 and TRBJ2-2; 9 nucleotides align to TRBD1. V lost 4 bases, J lost 1 base, and 5 bases stayed unmatched. This CDR3 is 16 amino acids long. The germline V gene has CDR1 SGHRS and CDR2 YFSETQ. CDR3 nucleotide sequence: TGCGCCAGCAGCGCCGGACAGGGGATGAACACCGGGGAGCTGTTTTTT. Encoded protein: CASSAGQGMNTGELFF.

The CDR3 spells CASSPPALYGYTF. CDR3 coding DNA: TGTGCCAGCAGTCCCCCGGCACTCTATGGCTACACCTTC. The rearrangement links TRBV12-3 or TRBV12-4 to TRBJ1-2; D remains unclear. The CDR3 loop spans 13 amino acids. The V gene lost 5 bases and the J gene lost 4 bases, with 11 bases spanning the gap.

The J gene is TRBJ2-2, the V gene TRBV11-2; tentatively, D is TRBD1 (5 bases). This CDR3 has 16 residues. V dropped 3 bases and J dropped 0 bases, with 11 bases sitting between them. CDR1 and CDR2 (germline): SGHAT, FQNNGV. CDR3 in amino acids: CASSFWGQSNTGELFF. Here the CDR3 DNA reads TGTGCCAGCAGCTTTTGGGGCCAATCGAACACCGGGGAGCTGTTTTTT.

The gene calls are TRBV5-4 and TRBJ2-7; D ambiguous. The CDR3 consists of 13 residues. V was pared by 0 bases and J by 2 bases, with 6 bases between. Looked up from germline, CDR1 is SGHNT and CDR2 is YYREEE (reference sequence). The CDR3 loop reads CASSLASPYEQYF. The CDR3 DNA follows: TGTGCCAGCAGCTTGGCTTCTCCCTACGAGCAGTACTTC.

The chain recombines TRBV11-3 with TRBJ2-1; TRBD2 agrees at 8 bases. Germline V lookup: CDR1 SGHNT, CDR2 YENEEA. CDR3 size: 15 residues. Trimming cost V 5 bases and J 1 base; bases outside gene matches: 4. The chain's CDR3 is CASSPGGPSYNEQFF. Here the CDR3 DNA reads TGTGCCAGCAGCCCGGGAGGGCCTTCCTACAATGAGCAGTTCTTC.

The chain recombines TRBV18 with TRBJ2-5; D perhaps matches TRBD1 (6 bases). There are 15 residues in the CDR3. The germline gives CDR1 KGHSH, CDR2 LQKENI. The V and J ends lost 3 bases and 4 bases respectively, with 15 bases between them. The CDR3 is CASSPRTDARETQYF. In DNA form, the CDR3 reads TGTGCCAGCTCACCGCGGACAGACGCAAGAGAGACCCAGTACTTC. The entire variable domain, with the rest obtained from reference TRBV18 and TRBJ2-5, is as follows: NAGVMQNPRHLVRRRGQEARLRCSPMKGHSHVYWYRQLPEEGLKFMVYLQKENIIDESGMPKERFSAEFPKEGPSILRIQQVVRGDSAAYFCASSPRTDARETQYFGPGTRLLVL.

The rearrangement links TRBV6-5 to TRBJ2-1; D unresolved. This CDR3 comprises 16 residues. V was clipped by 4 bases and J by 0 bases, with 13 bases between them. Germline CDR1 reads MNHEY; CDR2 reads SVGAGI. CDR3 in DNA: TGTGCCAGCAGTTCCAGCCCCACTCGCTCCTACAATGAGCAGTTCTTC. It encodes CASSSSPTRSYNEQFF.

V gene TRBV4-2 combines with J gene TRBJ1-3; D is uncertain. V lost 1 base, J lost 0 bases, and 10 bases lay in between. The germline V gene has CDR1 LGHNA and CDR2 YNFKEQ. The CDR3 sequence is 16 residues long. Written as DNA, the CDR3 is TGTGCCAGCAGCCAAGTTGGATTGGACTCTGGAAACACCATATATTTT. Its protein is CASSQVGLDSGNTIYF.

V usage is TRBV6-5 and J usage is TRBJ2-2; 7 nucleotides align to TRBD2. V gave up 6 bases and J gave up 3 bases; unmatched junction bases: 1. CDR1 and CDR2 (germline): MNHEY, SVGAGI. The length of the CDR3 is 13 residues. CDR3 nucleotide sequence: TGTGCCAGCAGGCTAGCGGACACCGGGGAGCTGTTTTTT. As protein: CASRLADTGELFF.

V and J are TRBV2 and TRBJ1-2; D is uncertain. V lost 2 bases and J lost 1, with 17 bases in between. This CDR3 spans 17 amino acids. Germline CDR1 SNHLY, CDR2 FYNNEI. The CDR3 spells CASSEFRAEALNYGYTF. The DNA for the CDR3 is TGTGCCAGCAGTGAATTTCGGGCAGAAGCCCTTAACTATGGCTACACCTTC.

The chain is built from TRBV24-1 and TRBJ2-1; D unresolved. CDR1 and CDR2 (germline): KGHDR, SFDVKD. The length of the CDR3 is 12 residues. Trimming pared 2 bases from V and 7 bases from J, leaving 5 bases between. CDR3 nucleotide sequence: TGTGCCACCAGTGATTACGGGAATGAGCAGTTCTTC. It specifies CATSDYGNEQFF.

This clone was seen only once. This chain connects TRBV5-5 to TRBJ2-2; TRBD1 is a possible D gene (7 bases). The CDR3 contains 17 residues. CDR1 is SGHKS, CDR2 YYEKEE, per germline (reference sequence). V lost 0 bases and J 5 bases, leaving 17 bases between the germline ends. CDR3 in amino acids: CASSLVGLAGGTGELFF. Here the CDR3 DNA reads TGTGCCAGCAGCTTGGTCGGTTTGGCAGGGGGGACCGGGGAGCTGTTTTTT. Full variable domain (outside the CDR3, taken from reference TRBV5-5 and TRBJ2-2): DAGVTQSPTHLIKTRGQQVTLRCSPISGHKSVSWYQQVLGQGPQFIFQYYEKEERGRGNFPDRFSARQFPNYSSELNVNALLLGDSALYLCASSLVGLAGGTGELFFGEGSRLTVL.

The rearrangement uses TRBV4-1 and TRBJ1-1; D is unclear. The length of the CDR3 is 14 residues. V gave up 3 bases and J gave up 4 bases, with 12 bases separating them. Looked up from germline, CDR1 is MGHRA and CDR2 is YSYEKL. For the CDR3, the DNA is TGCGCCAGCAGCCAGGGTGGTTATCGCACTGAAGCTTTCTTT. Its protein is CASSQGGYRTEAFF.

This clone came up once. The CDR3 nucleotides read TGTGCCAGCAGTTCCGGGGGTAACACTGAAGCTTTCTTT. Translation gives CASSSGGNTEAFF. The chain links TRBV27 to TRBJ1-1, with D perhaps matching TRBD1 (5 bases). This CDR3 region has 13 residues. CDR1 and CDR2 from the germline V gene are MNHEY and SMNVEV (reference sequence). V gave up 4 bases and J gave up 2 bases, with 8 bases separating them.

In DNA form, the CDR3 reads TGTGCCAGTAGTATAGATTCTGGCCCGGCGCAGGTGCAGTTCTTC. This sequence encodes CASSIDSGPAQVQFF. V is TRBV19 and J is TRBJ2-1; no definite D call. The CDR3 runs 15 residues. V was trimmed by 0 bases and J by 12 bases, leaving 18 bases between them. The germline CDR1 and CDR2 sequences are LNHDA and SQIVND (reference sequence).

This chain joins TRBV6-6 and TRBJ2-1; TRBD1 aligns across 7 bases. The CDR3 totals 15 residues. The germline V gene encodes CDR1 MNHNY and CDR2 SVGAGI (reference sequence). The V gene end was trimmed by 4 bases and the J gene end by 4 bases; junction bases not matched to a gene: 7. The CDR3 DNA sequence: TGTGCCAGCAGTTTCCGGGACAGTAGATACAATGAGCAGTTCTTC. This translates into CASSFRDSRYNEQFF.

The J gene is TRBJ1-3, the V gene TRBV5-1, with D possibly being TRBD1 (5 bases). The CDR3 runs 13 residues. CDR1 and CDR2 from the germline V gene are SGHRS and YFSETQ. The germline V and J ends were trimmed by 8 bases and 3 bases, with 12 bases remaining between them. The CDR3 loop reads CASGGAGGNTIYF. The CDR3 DNA sequence: TGCGCCAGTGGAGGGGCCGGTGGAAACACCATATATTTT.

The chain employs TRBV19 and TRBJ1-4, with D unresolved. The CDR3 totals 15 residues. Trimming shortened V by 5 bases and J by 8 bases, and 18 bases separated the two germline ends. Looked up from germline, CDR1 is LNHDA and CDR2 is SQIVND (reference sequence). DNA for the CDR3: TGTGCCAGTAGTCCAGACCCGTCGGGAGGGGAAAAACTGTTTTTT. Translation gives CASSPDPSGGEKLFF.

The CDR3 DNA is TGTGCCAGCAGTTTACAGGGTACAGAGACCCAGTACTTC. Encoded protein: CASSLQGTETQYF. This chain joins TRBV27 and TRBJ2-5, with a possible D match to TRBD1 (5 bases). Per the germline V gene, CDR1 is MNHEY and CDR2 is SMNVEV (reference sequence). Trimming removed 2 bases at V and 4 bases at J, with 8 bases between. This CDR3 region has 13 residues.

The V gene is TRBV10-3, the J gene TRBJ2-7; 11 positions match TRBD2. Germline values: CDR1 ENHRY, CDR2 SYGVKD. J gave up 5 bases and V 3 bases, and 3 bases lay outside the gene matches. The CDR3 totals 14 residues. The CDR3: CAISDGLAGHEQYF. The CDR3 DNA follows: TGTGCCATCAGTGATGGACTAGCGGGCCACGAGCAGTACTTC.

The chain is built from TRBV5-6 and TRBJ1-2; D is unresolved. This CDR3 spans 12 amino acids. Germline CDR1 reads SGHDT; CDR2 reads YYEEEE. Trimming took 0 bases from V and 5 from J, leaving 5 bases between them. Here the CDR3 DNA reads TGTGCCAGCAGCTTGGACAGTTATGGCTACACCTTC. Its protein is CASSLDSYGYTF.

The CDR3 spells CSARNINEQFF. The CDR3 region has the DNA TGCAGTGCTAGAAATATTAATGAGCAGTTCTTC. The chain combines TRBV20-1 with TRBJ2-1; D not resolved. The CDR3 sequence is 11 residues long. Germline values: CDR1 DFQATT, CDR2 SNEGSKA (reference sequence). V lost 2 bases and J lost 7, with 6 bases in between.

The chain is built from TRBV19 and TRBJ2-7; 7 bases agree with TRBD1. From germline, CDR1 is LNHDA and CDR2 SQIVND (reference sequence). V was clipped by 6 bases and J by 3 bases; unmatched bases: 5. The CDR3 has 13 amino acids. The CDR3 here is CASSRTGFYEQYF. The CDR3 nucleotides read TGTGCCAGTAGCAGGACAGGCTTCTACGAGCAGTACTTC. Together with reference TRBV19 and TRBJ2-7, the CDR3 gives the full variable domain: DGGITQSPKYLFRKEGQNVTLSCEQNLNHDAMYWYRQDPGQGLRLIYYSQIVNDFQKGDIAEGYSVSREKKESFPLTVTSAQKNPTAFYLCASSRTGFYEQYFGPGTRLTVT.

This clone is a singleton in its sample. J is TRBJ1-6 and V is TRBV7-2; D remains unclear. Germline CDR1 reads SGHTA; CDR2 reads FQGNSA. Trimming cost V 1 base and J 7 bases, with 17 bases left between them. The CDR3 is made up of 17 amino acids. The CDR3 region is CASSLVASAPRNSPLHF. CDR3 bases: TGTGCCAGCAGCTTAGTTGCCTCCGCTCCACGAAATTCACCCCTCCACTTT.